Listed below are T cell receptor beta chains from one sample, sequenced in a study of blood T cell repertoires in COVID-19. Data came from immunoSEQ multiplex PCR; TCRdb stores just in-frame clones and leaves some out. The repertoire holds 60,000 or so clones, with around nine tenths as singletons. Sequenced input: peripheral blood. The source of these receptors is a man between 60 and 75 years old with acute or convalescent COVID-19. Each CDR3 is given with its conserved first and last residue. D genes are given only for firm matches.

v_call	d_call	cdr3_aa
TRBV5-1	TRBD2	CASSLHYSGTSYNEQFF
TRBV6-6	-	CASSFPQGNTEAFF
TRBV5-1	TRBD2	CASSRGTSGRPSEETQYF
TRBV3-1/TRBV3-2	-	CASSPRESFYNEQFF
TRBV28	TRBD1	CASSATGTESYNSPLHF
TRBV19	TRBD1	CASSSTDRGYQPQHF
TRBV29-1	TRBD1	CSVKRGQGQPDTQYF
TRBV6-5	-	CASSPWSSLGETQYF
TRBV28	-	CASTLDRRRSPLHF
TRBV14	-	CASSHLKEGSGGYTF
TRBV11-2	-	CASSPTVTRNTIYF
TRBV3-1/TRBV3-2	TRBD1	CASSRTPGQGAKNIQYF
TRBV6-5	-	CASSYDVGGPLETQYF
TRBV10-3	-	CAISESTGWAQVQFF
TRBV6-4	TRBD2	CASSDSGLVTDTQYF
TRBV7-2	TRBD2	CASSGGGWAELKNIQYF
TRBV6-2/TRBV6-3	-	CASSPRSGAISETQYF
TRBV29-1	-	CSVDGANTVF
TRBV9	TRBD2	CASSVVAGGVYEQYF
TRBV7-6	-	CASSLADSLAPMEQYF
TRBV18	-	CASSPPGGIPLHF
TRBV10-3	-	CAISHKGAAIPTDTQYF
TRBV11-2	-	CASSHAREGGYTF
TRBV5-1	-	CASSSPSKSVGARISYEQYF
TRBV2	TRBD2	CASSEFGLDYNEQFF
TRBV9	-	CASSVRASTDTQYF
TRBV6-5	-	CASSYEVGRVNSPLHF
TRBV11-2	-	CASSLSRPNTEAFF
TRBV6-4	TRBD2	CASSRTSGTGELFF
TRBV28	TRBD2	CASSLASGGYNEQFF
TRBV30	TRBD1	CAWSAGTGDGYGYTF
TRBV4-1	TRBD1	CASSRQGATNEKLFF
TRBV28	TRBD1	CASSLTPRGDTEAFF
TRBV3-1/TRBV3-2	-	CASSQDPRGGNTEAFF
TRBV19	TRBD2	CASSPRFSGRRDTQYF
TRBV7-3	TRBD2	CASSLTGGSYEQYF
TRBV19	TRBD1	CASSIVLRDSPLGTEAFF
TRBV19	TRBD1	CASSMGRGRGNEQFF
TRBV6-5	TRBD1	CASKTGTVGNTIYF
TRBV3-1/TRBV3-2	TRBD2	CASSRFSGGGSYNEQFF
TRBV24-1	-	CATSESTGYNEQFF